This passage covers 14 T cell receptor beta chains from one sample sequenced in a study of shared clonotypes between healthy human individuals. Libraries were prepared by immunoSEQ multiplex PCR; TCRdb keeps only in-frame clonotypes and omits some of them. The profile shows around 690,000 clones, 90% of them singletons. The specimen was memory CD8+ T cells from PBMCs. Documented subset: CD45RO+ cells pooled with CCR7-negative TemRA cells. The source is a young man in good health. Some clones in this sample may be carry-over from other donors' samples.

This chain uses TRBV7-3 with TRBJ2-2; D uncertain. The CDR3 extends over 10 amino acids. The germline V gene has CDR1 SGHTA and CDR2 FQGTGA. The V and J ends lost 5 bases and 5 bases respectively, with 0 bases between them. The CDR3 sequence is CASSTGELFF. CDR3 nucleotide sequence: TGTGCCAGCAGCACCGGGGAGCTGTTTTTT. Full variable domain (rest looked up from reference TRBV7-3 and TRBJ2-2): GAGVSQTPSNKVTEKGKYVELRCDPISGHTALYWYRQSLGQGPEFLIYFQGTGAADDSGLPNDRFFAVRPEGSVSTLKIQRTERGDSAVYLCASSTGELFFGEGSRLTVL.

The chain joins TRBV13 to TRBJ2-7; D remains ambiguous. The CDR3 runs 13 residues. Between the trimmed V and J ends, which lost 5 bases and 5 bases, there was a span of 13 bases. Germline assignment: CDR1 PRHDT and CDR2 FYEKMQ (reference sequence). This CDR3 reads CASSAQSPDEQYF. In nucleotides, the CDR3 is TGTGCCAGCAGCGCCCAGAGTCCGGACGAGCAGTACTTC. Together with reference TRBV13 and TRBJ2-7, the CDR3 gives the full variable domain: AAGVIQSPRHLIKEKRETATLKCYPIPRHDTVYWYQQGPGQDPQFLISFYEKMQSDKGSIPDRFSAQQFSDYHSELNMSSLELGDSALYFCASSAQSPDEQYFGPGTRLTVT.

This chain links TRBV2 with TRBJ2-7; D remains ambiguous. Looked up from germline, CDR1 is SNHLY and CDR2 is FYNNEI. This CDR3 comprises 11 residues. Deletions cut 3 bases from V and 4 bases from J, with 4 bases between. The CDR3 nucleotides are TGTGCCAGCAGTGACGAATACGAGCAGTACTTC. Translation: CASSDEYEQYF.

The chain carries TRBV12-5 and TRBJ1-1; possibly TRBD1 for D (5 bases). Germline V gene data show CDR1 as LGHNT and CDR2 as FRNRAP. CDR3 length: 13 residues. V gave up 3 bases and J gave up 6 bases, with 11 bases separating them. CDR3 loop: CASGLKLGAEAFF. The CDR3 bases are TGTGCTAGTGGTTTAAAATTGGGGGCTGAAGCTTTCTTT. The entire variable domain, with the rest obtained from reference TRBV12-5 and TRBJ1-1, is as follows: DARVTQTPRHKVTEMGQEVTMRCQPILGHNTVFWYRQTMMQGLELLAYFRNRAPLDDSGMPKDRFSAEMPDATLATLKIQPSEPRDSAVYFCASGLKLGAEAFFGQGTRLTVV.

This chain joins TRBV28 and TRBJ2-7, with 7 bases identical to TRBD1. Germline CDR1 and CDR2: MDHEN and SYDVKM. Losses at the gene ends were 5 bases for V and 3 bases for J; bases not matched to a gene: 13. The CDR3 is 16 amino acids. The CDR3 reads CASSPQGSHLFYEQYF. CDR3 DNA sequence: TGTGCCAGCAGTCCACAGGGGAGTCATCTGTTCTACGAGCAGTACTTC.

A note on this clone: Its ends do not fully match the called genes, so a read error is possible. This chain connects TRBV4-1 to TRBJ2-7, with D uncertain. Germline V gene data show CDR1 as MGHRA and CDR2 as YSYEKL. The CDR3 is 17 amino acids. CDR3 amino acids: CASSQDSPGPRAGEQCF. As DNA, the CDR3 is TGCGCCAGCAGCCAAGACAGTCCAGGCCCCCGGGCTGGCGAGCAGTGCTTC.

The chain joins TRBV5-1 to TRBJ2-1, with 7 positions matching TRBD1. Germline trimming cut 7 bases from V and 12 bases from J; bases unmatched to any gene: 13. The germline gives CDR1 SGHRS, CDR2 YFSETQ. The CDR3 has 13 residues. The CDR3 spells CASFSDRSSGQFF. The DNA of the CDR3 is TGCGCCAGCTTTTCGGACAGGTCGTCGGGGCAGTTCTTC.

The chain has TRBV19 and TRBJ1-1; 7 nucleotides align to TRBD1. The CDR3 covers 15 residues. V was clipped by 7 bases and J by 1 base; unmatched bases: 9. Germline V lookup: CDR1 LNHDA, CDR2 SQIVND (reference sequence). CDR3 nucleotides: TGTGCCAGTACCTCCCCGACAGGGACGAACACTGAAGCTTTCTTT. The encoded protein is CASTSPTGTNTEAFF.

This chain's CDR3 is CASSQEEVGEGIGQPQHF. The CDR3 DNA sequence: TGCGCCAGCAGCCAGGAAGAGGTCGGGGAGGGGATCGGACAGCCCCAGCATTTT. The J gene is TRBJ1-5, the V gene TRBV4-1; a possible D gene is TRBD1 (5 bases). The CDR3 totals 18 residues. V lost 3 bases and J 7 bases, leaving 25 bases between the germline ends. Looked up from germline, CDR1 is MGHRA and CDR2 is YSYEKL.

The genes are TRBV5-8 and TRBJ1-1, with D perhaps matching TRBD1 (5 bases). Germline CDR1 is SGHTS and CDR2 is YDEGEE. V was trimmed by 4 bases and J by 7 bases, leaving 17 bases between them. This CDR3 is 14 amino acids long. In DNA form, the CDR3 reads TGTGCCAGCAGCCCCAGGGAATACAGTGGTGAAGCTTTCTTT. It encodes CASSPREYSGEAFF.

The genes are TRBV7-2 and TRBJ2-1; TRBD2 might be the D (5 bases). The CDR3 loop spans 15 amino acids. From germline, CDR1 is SGHTA and CDR2 FQGNSA. Trimming left V 2 bases short and J 0 bases short, with 8 bases between. CDR3 protein: CASSLIASSYNEQFF. The CDR3 nucleotides are TGTGCCAGCAGCTTAATAGCGAGCTCCTACAATGAGCAGTTCTTC.

The chain combines TRBV11-3 with TRBJ1-1; D uncertain. Germline V gene sequence: CDR1 SGHNT, CDR2 YENEEA. CDR3 length: 13 amino acids. Trimming stripped 4 bases from V and 5 bases from J, with 11 bases between. The CDR3 nucleotides read TGTGCCAGCAGCTCCTCTTTCGGTACTGAAGCTTTCTTT. This encodes CASSSSFGTEAFF.

There are a few counts of this clone. This chain links TRBV29-1 with TRBJ1-2, with 9 bases that match TRBD1. Trimming cost V 5 bases and J 3 bases; bases outside gene matches: 4. The CDR3 loop spans 13 amino acids. The germline V gene has CDR1 SQVTM and CDR2 ANQGSEA. CDR3 bases: TGCAGCGTTAGGGGACAGGGTGACTATGGCTACACCTTC. Protein sequence: CSVRGQGDYGYTF.

The V and J genes are TRBV14 and TRBJ2-3, with D hard to call. Germline V gives CDR1 SGHDN, CDR2 FVKESK. The CDR3 is 13 residues long. The V and J ends lost 4 bases and 3 bases respectively, with 8 bases between them. CDR3 in amino acids: CASSLPRTDTQYF. The CDR3 region has the DNA TGTGCCAGCAGCCTGCCCAGGACAGATACGCAGTATTTT.